A selection of T cell receptor beta chains follows, all from one sample in a study of blood T cell repertoires in COVID-19. Sequencing was performed with immunoSEQ multiplex PCR; in TCRdb, only in-frame clones are kept and a portion is missing. This sample carries under 200,000 clones, roughly 90% of them seen once, and the ten largest clones take nearly 0.55%. Sequenced material: peripheral blood. These receptors all come from a man over 45 with acute or convalescent COVID-19. Each CDR3 is given with its conserved first and last residue. Each record gives: D gene, clone size, V gene, J gene, CDR3 DNA, CDR3 protein. A D gene is named only where the DNA matches it firmly. Rows may omit the clone size; those that give it use once, few, many or a size class.

TRBD1	.	TRBV5-1	TRBJ2-1	TGCGCCAGCAGCGAGGGACAGACGAGCTCCTACAATGAGCAGTTCTTC	CASSEGQTSSYNEQFF
TRBD1	.	TRBV7-6	TRBJ2-5	TGTGCCAGCAGCCTCCGACAGGGGGAGACCCAGTACTTC	CASSLRQGETQYF
.	.	TRBV6-6	TRBJ2-5	TGTGCCAGCAGTCTAGGGGGAACCCAAGAGACCCAGTACTTC	CASSLGGTQETQYF
TRBD2	.	TRBV30	TRBJ2-3	TGTGCCTGGAGTGCCAAGGGCGGGAGTCAGTTAGATACGCAGTATTTT	CAWSAKGGSQLDTQYF
TRBD1	.	TRBV7-3	TRBJ1-3	TGTGCCAGCAGCTTAGTAGGGACAGGATCGTCTGGAAACACCATATATTTT	CASSLVGTGSSGNTIYF
TRBD1	few	TRBV15	TRBJ1-5	TGTGCCACCAGCAGCGATAACAGGGGTAGCAATCAGCCCCAGCATTTT	CATSSDNRGSNQPQHF
.	.	TRBV2	TRBJ1-6	TGTGCCAGCAGTGAAGTCCCGTTGTCACCCCTCCACTTT	CASSEVPLSPLHF
.	.	TRBV28	TRBJ1-2	TGTGCCAGCAGCAGGGGATCCTATGGCTACACCTTC	CASSRGSYGYTF
.	.	TRBV5-1	TRBJ1-1	TGCGCCAGCAGCTTGGCCGGGGGGTCGAACACTGAAGCTTTCTTT	CASSLAGGSNTEAFF
.	once	TRBV7-9	TRBJ1-4	TGTGCCAGCAGGCAAGGGGGGGCTAATGAAAAACTGTTTTTT	CASRQGGANEKLFF
TRBD2	.	TRBV30	TRBJ2-5	TGTGCCTGGAGACCTTTAGCGGGGCACGAAGAGACCCAGTACTTC	CAWRPLAGHEETQYF